This T cell receptor beta chain comes out of a study of blood T cell repertoires in COVID-19 (dated by TCRdb to about 2020). The study in broad terms: The collaborator samples originated in the United States, Italy and Spain and spanned the acute and convalescent phases of COVID-19. The material from the prospective study consisted of cDNA or gDNA derived from T cells, B-cell-depleted T cells, or PBMCs. The dataset comprised deeply sampled blood TCRbeta repertoires from subjects exposed to, actively infected with, or recovered from COVID-19. The repertoires were released in a freely available public database meant as a resource for research on the immune response to SARS-CoV-2. Samples came from the ongoing ImmuneRACE study (first 160 participants) plus 1,254 subjects from 6 global collaborators. Sample metadata almost always included a de-identified subject ID, COVID-19 status, age in years and sex. Where HLA class I and class II types were available, the types were taken from metadata supplied by the sample provider, not from assay-based typing.

Points on this clone: Its antigen is currently not known. No much larger clone is present one base from it, and per-base qualities are unavailable.

TCRbeta CDR3 regions were amplified from genomic DNA using the immunoSEQ Assay, a bias-controlled multiplex PCR. The published analysis was carried out like this. Nucleated cell counts per sample were estimated from amplification of reference gene primers within the assay. Sequence reads were collapsed and filtered to measure the absolute abundance of every unique TCRbeta CDR3 rearrangement. Productive Simpson clonality was computed per sample as the square root of Simpson's diversity index over productive rearrangements. The immuneACCESS repertoire file appears here via TCRdb, limited to in-frame rearrangements. These files lack a portion of the clones; in checked studies, under half of the deficit traces to unresolved V genes, and the cause of the others is not known. The V and J calls and clone size were taken over from that table, and D and trimming were inferred from the DNA. For this sample the table gives approximately 250,000 clones, of which approximately 89% were detected only once. The ten top clones hold about 1.2% of the sample.

In the prospective study, participants were roughly 18 to 89 years old, resided in 20 to 30 geographic areas of the United States, and were enrolled through a virtual design. In the prospective study, participants were assigned to cohorts based on the clinical history participants reported in a screening survey and a study questionnaire. Mobile phlebotomists in the prospective study collected whole blood, serum and a nasopharyngeal or oropharyngeal swab from every participant. Over a 2-month period, participants in the prospective study had the option of providing additional blood draws and questionnaires. Before DNA extraction, blood samples from the prospective study were shipped at room temperature or frozen. Here is what the overall study found, with its caveats: The amount of clinical and demographic metadata varied by source and participant and was provided uncurated.

CDR1 and CDR2, per the germline V gene, are SGHRS and YFSETQ. The CDR3 starts with the cysteine, ends with the phenylalanine, and has 15 residues. The only DNA kept is the CDR3, 45 bases in frame from the first base. Ends trimmed: V by 4 bases, J by 5 bases; bases unmatched to a gene: 6. The chain is made from TRBV5-1 and TRBJ2-1, with TRBD1 matching 10 junction bases. The specimen was PBMCs or T cells enriched from blood (not recorded which). This receptor was taken from a woman aged 40 to 55 with acute COVID-19. The CDR3 in this case is CASSPGTGEHNEQFF. DNA sequence: TGCGCCAGCAGCCCCGGGACAGGGGAACACAATGAGCAGTTCTTC.